This T cell receptor beta chain originates from a study of T cell responses to AZD1222 COVID-19 vaccine (dated by TCRdb to 2020 to 2023). The study in broad terms: AZD1222 recipients given second doses at about 4 weeks or at about 12 weeks were pooled, since spike-specific TCR depth and breadth were not found to differ between the two schedules. TCR sequencing was performed for about 250 trial participants, of whom some 200 were given two doses of AZD1222 and approximately 25 were given two doses of MenACWY control vaccine. Trial participants were enrolled by age into 18-55, 56-69 and 70-plus year subgroups, with roughly 150, 30 and 60 TCR-sequenced participants respectively. General conclusions and limits of the study: Because no samples from the day 14 peak response were available, repertoires could be characterized only after the peak T cell response. A significant rise in spike-specific TCR breadth and depth was observed after two AZD1222 doses relative to day 0 and relative to MenACWY recipients. The vaccine-associated CD4 TCRs covered the entire spike protein, and the dominant responses fell in regions 160-218 and 743-854. The 56-69-year group was small, and its depth increase did not reach significance, likely because of low power. Reportedly, close to half of the unique spike-specific TCRs recognized epitopes lying outside the regions that are mutated in the B.1.351 and B.1.1.7 variants. Most participants were white British and females outnumbered males, and the authors suggested that clonal diversity may have been underestimated. Only five to seven AZD1222 recipients were SARS-CoV-2 seropositive at baseline, limiting conclusions about previously exposed vaccinees.

As to this clone: Its binding antigen is unknown. No much larger clone exists at a distance of one base, and base qualities are not known.

The CDR3 regions of human TCRbeta chains were analyzed by immunosequencing. Per the source publication's procedure: TCRs in the repertoires were compared against a reference library of SARS-CoV-2-specific TCRs that had been generated with the MIRA antigen-specificity platform. Breadth was defined as the fraction of unique TCRs that were SARS-CoV-2-associated, and depth was defined as the fraction of total T cells that were SARS-CoV-2-associated. Using the MIRA data, each spike-specific TCR was mapped to the spike region that the TCR reacts to and placed in a CD4 or CD8 class. Log10-transformed breadth and depth values were compared by one-way ANOVA with Sidak's multiple comparisons tests. The immuneACCESS repertoire file appears here via TCRdb, limited to in-frame rearrangements. These files lack a portion of the clones; in checked studies, under half of the deficit traces to unresolved V genes, and the cause of the others is not known. V, J and clone size were drawn from that table, and D and trimming were deduced from the DNA. A total of about 97,000 clones appear in this sample, around 89% of them only once. The ten largest make up 7.5% of the sample.

The time point label on this specimen signifies: baseline before first vaccination. Vaccinee samples were obtained from the UK trials COV001 and COV002, which included a single-blind randomized controlled phase 2/3 trial of AZD1222 (ChAdOx1 nCoV-19) in healthy adults. Trial participant PBMC samples were collected at day 0 and day 28 after the second dose for TCRbeta chain sequencing. The receptor comes from an adult in good health. Sequences were derived from peripheral blood, sampled on day 0 of AZD1222 vaccination.

Here the CDR3 is given as CASTDLYRTSDHYGYTF. The DNA sequence is TGTGCCAGTACCGATCTCTACAGGACTTCGGACCACTATGGCTACACCTTC. In this chain, TRBV19 is recombined with TRBJ1-2, and TRBD1 may be the D gene, going by 5 matching bases. The CDR3 measures 17 amino acids from cysteine to phenylalanine. Kept here is only the CDR3 DNA, which spans 51 bases and is read in frame from base 1. Per the germline V gene (reference sequence), LNHDA is the CDR1 and SQIVND is the CDR2. A distance of 24 bases separates the germline ends of V and J, which lose 7 bases and 3 bases respectively.